This T cell receptor (beta chain) was sequenced during a study of CD8+ T cells in alopecia areata. Study at large: Treatment with tofacitinib (6 to 18 months) was followed by 6 months off drug. Study-level results: During tofacitinib treatment, many expanded lesional clones remained in scalp and blood. Within the top 100, expanded CD8+ clones significantly decreased with tofacitinib, as did scalp clonality.

The treatment here: oral pan-JAK inhibitor, 5-10 mg twice daily. Patients with alopecia areata provided lesional scalp punch biopsies as well as peripheral blood. This clone was found a few times. What it binds is unknown. From germline, CDR1 is SQVTM and CDR2 ANQGSEA. With 3 bases removed from V and 7 bases from J, the gap between germline ends came to 16 bases. The length of the CDR3 is 14 residues. RNA extraction was followed by reverse transcription into cDNA, which acted as the sequencing template. The repertoire was sequenced with immunoSEQ multiplex PCR; TCRdb's copy has only in-frame clones and lacks some. The sample includes tens of thousands of clones, approximately 28% of them seen just once.

V is TRBV29-1 and J is TRBJ2-1; maybe TRBD2 (6 bases). Sequencing used CD8+ T cells sorted from blood, obtained at week 4, from a patient treated with tofacitinib. The TCR sequence derives from a human donor with alopecia areata. The CDR3 coding sequence is TGCAGCGTTGAGTCCCAGGGAGGCCCTAATGAGCAGTTCTTC. It is translated as CSVESQGGPNEQFF.